This T cell receptor (beta chain) stems from a study of CD8 T cells in Susac syndrome. Overall study findings and caveats: The study recognized that the number of individuals in its TCR sequencing and HLA analysis was relatively small.

Reverse transcription used 0.5 to 1 ug RNA and random hexamers. TCRdb re-called the immunoSEQ multiplex PCR reads with MiXCR, one entry per CDR3 protein. The table shows roughly 120,000 distinct CDR3 sequences, with approximately 94% occurring only once. Regarding this clonotype: Antigen: not known.

This CDR3 spans 15 amino acids. Between the trimmed V and J ends, which lost 0 bases and 1 base, there was a span of 9 bases. Per the germline V gene, CDR1 is LGHNA and CDR2 is YSLEER. The rearrangement uses TRBV4-3 and TRBJ1-1; the D gene is possibly TRBD1 (6 bases). Sequenced: CD4+ T cells from PBMCs. This TCR derives from a human donor with multiple sclerosis. The CDR3 protein is CASSQDGRGNTEAFF. Here the CDR3 DNA reads TGCGCCAGCAGCCAAGACGGCAGGGGGAACACTGAAGCTTTCTTT.